This is a list of T cell receptor beta chains from one sample in a study of cytomegalovirus exposure and HLA in healthy donors. Sequencing was performed with immunoSEQ multiplex PCR; in TCRdb, only in-frame clones are kept and a portion is missing. Of around 180,000 clones in the sample, around 73% were seen once. Sequenced sample: PBMCs. These receptors originate from a man aged 55 to 70 in good health and CMV-seronegative. Each CDR3 is given with its conserved first and last residue. A D gene is named only where the DNA matches it firmly. Expanded clones are given a class, and other clones once, few, many or no size at all.

v_gene,d_gene,abundance,j_gene,CDR3nt,CDR3aa
TRBV6-1,TRBD1,medium-sized,TRBJ1-1,TGTGCCAGCAGTAACGGAGGGGGCCGGACTGAAGCTTTCTTT,CASSNGGGRTEAFF
TRBV6-5,NA,few,TRBJ2-2,TGTGCCAGCAGGCCCCGGTCCACCGGGGAGCTGTTTTTT,CASRPRSTGELFF
TRBV13,NA,NA,TRBJ1-4,TGTGCCAGCAGCTTAGGACAGCGGGGACCTATGGCAACTAATGAAAAACTGTTTTTT,CASSLGQRGPMATNEKLFF
TRBV9,NA,once,TRBJ1-6,TGTGCCAGCAGCGTAGAGTCGGGAAGTAATTCACCCCTCCACTTT,CASSVESGSNSPLHF
TRBV4-1,NA,few,TRBJ2-7,TGCGCCAGCAGCCAAGATCCGCGAGCGGGCGAGCAGTACTTC,CASSQDPRAGEQYF
TRBV5-1,NA,few,TRBJ1-1,TGCGCCAGCAGCCCCAACTTTGGGACTGGGAACACTGAAGCTTTCTTT,CASSPNFGTGNTEAFF
TRBV10-3,TRBD2,NA,TRBJ2-7,TGTGCCATCAGGGGCGGAGGGACTAGCGGGGGGGGAAACGAGCAGTACTTC,CAIRGGGTSGGGNEQYF
TRBV6-1,NA,NA,TRBJ1-3,TGTGCCAGCAGCCCTCTGACAACCTCTGGAAACACCATATATTTT,CASSPLTTSGNTIYF
TRBV5-1,TRBD1,NA,TRBJ1-2,TGCGCCAGCAGCTTGGGGGGACAGAGTACCTATGGCTACACCTTC,CASSLGGQSTYGYTF
TRBV11-3,TRBD1,few,TRBJ2-7,TGTGCCAGCAGCTTACACAGGGGCTACGAGCAGTACTTC,CASSLHRGYEQYF
TRBV6-5,TRBD1,NA,TRBJ1-6,TGTGCCAGCAGTCCGGACAGGGGCGCCAATTCACCCCTCCACTTT,CASSPDRGANSPLHF
TRBV7-6,NA,NA,TRBJ1-5,TGTGCCAGCAGCTTTTCCTCGGGGTTCCAAGCCCAGCATTTT,CASSFSSGFQAQHF
TRBV7-9,TRBD2,NA,TRBJ2-7,TGTTCCAGCAGCTTAGGGGAGGGCTACGAGCAGTACTTC,CSSSLGEGYEQYF
TRBV27,NA,NA,TRBJ1-4,TGTGCCAGCAGGAGGGACTTGACTAATGAAAAACTGTTTTTT,CASRRDLTNEKLFF
TRBV18,TRBD1,once,TRBJ2-7,TGTGCCAGCTCACCGGGACAGGGGGTTCCCTACGAGCAGTACTTC,CASSPGQGVPYEQYF
TRBV19,TRBD1,NA,TRBJ1-2,TGTGCCAGTACCCCACCCGGGACAGGTGGAAACTATGGCTACACCTTC,CASTPPGTGGNYGYTF
TRBV12-5,NA,once,TRBJ2-1,TGTGCTAGTGGTCGAGCCGCAGGGTATTCCTCCTACAATGAGCAGTTCTTC,CASGRAAGYSSYNEQFF
TRBV5-1,NA,once,TRBJ2-7,TGCGCCAGCAGCTTGGATGGAGGGAACTACGAGCAGTACTTC,CASSLDGGNYEQYF
TRBV7-9,NA,NA,TRBJ2-3,TGTGCCAGCAGCCCTGGGCAGGCGGGTAGCACAGATACGCAGTATTTT,CASSPGQAGSTDTQYF
TRBV19,TRBD1,few,TRBJ1-1,TGTGCCAGTACCATGACAGGGGGAAGCAACACTGAAGCTTTCTTT,CASTMTGGSNTEAFF
TRBV30,TRBD1,NA,TRBJ1-3,TGTGCCTGGACCCGGGACAGAGGAAACACCATATATTTT,CAWTRDRGNTIYF
TRBV9,NA,NA,TRBJ2-1,TGTGCCAGCAGCGTAGACCTAGCTGCCCATGAGCAGTTCTTC,CASSVDLAAHEQFF
TRBV10-3,TRBD1,NA,TRBJ1-3,TGTGCCATCACCCGGGACAGGGAAGGAAGCGGCACCATATATTTT,CAITRDREGSGTIYF
TRBV10-3,TRBD2,NA,TRBJ2-7,TGTGCCATCAGACCGGGACTAGCGGGAGATTCCTACGAGCAGTACTTC,CAIRPGLAGDSYEQYF
TRBV29-1,TRBD1,NA,TRBJ2-5,TGCAGCGTCAGACAGGGCCCGGAGACCCAGTACTTC,CSVRQGPETQYF